Each of the 2 T cell receptor beta chains below was sequenced from the same sample in a study of blood T cell repertoires in COVID-19. The assay was immunoSEQ multiplex PCR, and TCRdb's table has in-frame clones only and misses some. The data contain a few hundred thousand clones, 90% of them singletons. The sample was PBMCs or T cells enriched from blood (not recorded which). The origin of the receptors is a young woman with acute COVID-19.

The genes are TRBV9 and TRBJ2-1; 9 nucleotides align to TRBD2. Germline CDR1 SGDLS, CDR2 YYNGEE. CDR3 length: 16 residues. The J segment lost 8 bases and the V segment lost 4 bases, leaving 13 bases of the junction unmatched. CDR3 nucleotide sequence: TGTGCCAGCAGCTCCCGACTAGCGGCTCGGATCGATGAGCAGTTCTTC. This codes for CASSSRLAARIDEQFF.

In this sample, this clone turned up once. The gene calls are TRBV12-3 or TRBV12-4 and TRBJ1-4; possibly TRBD1 for D (5 bases). With 5 bases removed from V and 13 bases from J, the gap between germline ends came to 14 bases. The CDR3 loop spans 12 amino acids. The CDR3 coding sequence is TGTGCCAGCAGTCCCACGTCGGGACTACTGTTTTTT. Translated, it gives CASSPTSGLLFF.